This T cell receptor beta chain was retrieved from a study of blood T cell repertoires in COVID-19. Donors in Cohort 3 counted as recovered after two negative PCRs, clearance, or symptom resolution. Source study methods: Reference gene primers were amplified, and this amplification served to estimate nucleated cell counts. Profiled with immunoSEQ multiplex PCR; TCRdb holds only in-frame clones, not every one. V, J and clone size were drawn from that table, and D and trimming were deduced from the DNA. The repertoire holds hundreds of thousands of clones, over 75% seen once, with 0.9% to 1.1% in the top ten. Germline lookup yields CDR1 SGHTS and CDR2 YDEGEE. V was clipped by 0 bases and J by 4 bases, with 11 bases between them. The CDR3 extends over 15 amino acids.

The J gene is TRBJ1-5, the V gene TRBV5-8; D might be TRBD1 (5 bases). The receptor's source is a man younger than 35 who had recovered from COVID-19. The sequencing input was PBMCs or T cells enriched from blood (not recorded which). The DNA for the CDR3 is TGTGCCAGCAGCTTGGGCAGGGTAAAGAATCAGCCCCAGCATTTT. Translation gives CASSLGRVKNQPQHF.